These 5 T cell receptor beta chains share one sample of origin, sequenced in a study of beta chain features in type 1 diabetes. Expressed TCRB transcripts were sequenced after all isolated RNA was converted to cDNA. Sequencing was performed with immunoSEQ multiplex PCR; in TCRdb, only in-frame clones are kept and a portion is missing. This table holds 130,000 or so clones, 9% to 10% found once. The sequencing sample was made of central memory CD4+ T cells from blood. The receptors originated from a woman between 35 and 50 years old in good health.

This clone was seen more than once but under ten times. The chain has TRBV6-5 and TRBJ2-5; 7 nucleotides line up with TRBD1. This CDR3 region has 14 residues. Trimming cost V 3 bases and J 4 bases; bases outside gene matches: 5. Germline assignment: CDR1 MNHEY and CDR2 SVGAGI. The CDR3 region is CASSYGAGGETQYF. In nucleotides, the CDR3 is TGTGCCAGCAGTTATGGGGCAGGGGGAGAGACCCAGTACTTC.

V gene TRBV6-5 combines with J gene TRBJ2-5; D gene uncertain. V was trimmed by 10 bases and J by 0 bases, leaving 12 bases between them. The CDR3 is made up of 13 amino acids. CDR1 and CDR2 from the germline V gene are MNHEY and SVGAGI. CDR3 sequence: CAIRQTDQETQYF. Here the CDR3 DNA reads TGTGCCATCAGGCAGACTGACCAAGAGACCCAGTACTTC.

This clone showed up many times. CDR3 region: CAGRSFGETQYF. The CDR3 bases are TGTGCCGGCCGGAGCTTCGGAGAGACCCAGTACTTC. The rearrangement joins TRBV7-9 to TRBJ2-5; D call uncertain. The germline gives CDR1 SEHNR, CDR2 FQNEAQ (reference sequence). Trimming took off 11 bases at V and 4 bases at J, with 14 bases between the two ends. There are 12 residues in the CDR3. Complete variable domain (other parts from reference TRBV7-9 and TRBJ2-5): DTGVSQNPRHKITKRGQNVTFRCDPISEHNRLYWYRQTLGQGPEFLTYFQNEAQLEKSRLLSDRFSAERPKGSFSTLEIQRTEQGDSAMYLCAGRSFGETQYFGPGTRLLVL.

Many counts were recorded for this clone. The chain recombines TRBV29-1 with TRBJ1-2; TRBD1 agrees at 8 bases. V shed 7 bases and J 8 bases; nucleotides not matched to a gene: 6. Germline V CDR1 and CDR2: SQVTM, ANQGSEA. The CDR3 contains 11 residues. The CDR3 spells CSAQGADGYTF. CDR3 coding DNA: TGCAGCGCTCAGGGGGCAGACGGCTACACCTTC. Full variable domain (outside the CDR3, taken from reference TRBV29-1 and TRBJ1-2): SAVISQKPSRDICQRGTSLTIQCQVDSQVTMMFWYRQQPGQSLTLIATANQGSEATYESGFVIDKFPISRPNLTFSTLTVSNMSPEDSSIYLCSAQGADGYTFGSGTRLTVV.

The chain carries TRBV4-3 and TRBJ2-5, with 8 bases lining up with TRBD1. The CDR3 loop spans 17 amino acids. Trimming at V came to 0 bases and at J to 2 bases, leaving 8 bases not matched to a gene. Germline values: CDR1 LGHNA, CDR2 YSLEER. CDR3 loop: CASSQEGQGGVQETQYF. The CDR3 DNA sequence: TGCGCCAGCAGCCAAGAAGGACAGGGAGGAGTTCAAGAGACCCAGTACTTC.